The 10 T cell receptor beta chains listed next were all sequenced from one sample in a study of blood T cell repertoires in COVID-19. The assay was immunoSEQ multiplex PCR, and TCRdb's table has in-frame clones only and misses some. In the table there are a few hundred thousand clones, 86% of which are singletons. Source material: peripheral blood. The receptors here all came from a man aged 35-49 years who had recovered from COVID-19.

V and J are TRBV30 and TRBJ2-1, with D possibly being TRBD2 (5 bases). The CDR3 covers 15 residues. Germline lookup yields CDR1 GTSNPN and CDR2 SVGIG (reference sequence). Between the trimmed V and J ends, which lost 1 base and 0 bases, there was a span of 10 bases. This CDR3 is CAWSGSGSSYNEQFF. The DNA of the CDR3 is TGTGCCTGGAGTGGGAGCGGTAGCTCCTACAATGAGCAGTTCTTC.

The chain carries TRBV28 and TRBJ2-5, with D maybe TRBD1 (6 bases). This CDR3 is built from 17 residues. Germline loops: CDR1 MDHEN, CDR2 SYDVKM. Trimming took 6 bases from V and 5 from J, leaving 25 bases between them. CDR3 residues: CASRRGPGAGERETQYF. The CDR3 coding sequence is TGTGCCAGCAGGCGAGGGCCAGGGGCTGGGGAAAGGGAGACCCAGTACTTC.

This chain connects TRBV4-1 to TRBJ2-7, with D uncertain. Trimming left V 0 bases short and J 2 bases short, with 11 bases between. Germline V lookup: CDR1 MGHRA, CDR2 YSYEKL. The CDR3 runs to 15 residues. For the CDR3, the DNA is TGCGCCAGCAGCCAAGATTCGGGTAAAACCTACGAGCAGTACTTC. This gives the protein CASSQDSGKTYEQYF.

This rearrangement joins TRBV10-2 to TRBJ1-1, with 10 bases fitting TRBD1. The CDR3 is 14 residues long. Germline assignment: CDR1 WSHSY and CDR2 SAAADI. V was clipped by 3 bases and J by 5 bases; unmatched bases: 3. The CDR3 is CASSEDRGRTEAFF. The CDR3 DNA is TGCGCCAGCAGTGAAGACAGGGGGCGAACTGAAGCTTTCTTT.

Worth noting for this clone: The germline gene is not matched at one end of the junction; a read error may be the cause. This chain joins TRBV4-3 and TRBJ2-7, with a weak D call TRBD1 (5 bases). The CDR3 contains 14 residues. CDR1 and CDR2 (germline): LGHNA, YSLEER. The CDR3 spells CASSQEAGPYGQYF. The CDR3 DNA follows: TGCGCCAGCAGCCAAGAGGCAGGGCCTTACGGGCAGTACTTC.

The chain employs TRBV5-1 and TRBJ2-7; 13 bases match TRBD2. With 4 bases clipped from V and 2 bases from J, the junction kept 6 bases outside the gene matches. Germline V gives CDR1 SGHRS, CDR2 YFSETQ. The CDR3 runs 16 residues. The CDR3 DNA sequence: TGCGCCAGCAGCCCGGGACTAGCGGGACCGACCTACGAGCAGTACTTC. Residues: CASSPGLAGPTYEQYF.

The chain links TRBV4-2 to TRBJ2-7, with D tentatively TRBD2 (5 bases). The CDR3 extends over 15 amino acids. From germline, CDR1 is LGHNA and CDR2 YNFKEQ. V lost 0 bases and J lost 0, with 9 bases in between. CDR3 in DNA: TGTGCCAGCAGCCAAGAACGGACTCTCTCCTACGAGCAGTACTTC. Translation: CASSQERTLSYEQYF.

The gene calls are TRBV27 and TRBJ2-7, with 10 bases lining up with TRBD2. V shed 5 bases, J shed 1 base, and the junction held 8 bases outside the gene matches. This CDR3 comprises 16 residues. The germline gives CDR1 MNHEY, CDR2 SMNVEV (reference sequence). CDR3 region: CASSPTTSGISYEQYF. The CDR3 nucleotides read TGTGCCAGCAGTCCCACCACTAGCGGGATTTCCTACGAGCAGTACTTC.

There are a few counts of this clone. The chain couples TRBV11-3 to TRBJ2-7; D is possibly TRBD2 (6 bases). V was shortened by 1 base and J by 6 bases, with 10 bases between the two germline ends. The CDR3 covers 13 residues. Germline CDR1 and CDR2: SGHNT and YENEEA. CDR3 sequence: CASSLVGRSEQYF. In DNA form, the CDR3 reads TGTGCCAGCAGCTTAGTCGGGAGAAGCGAGCAGTACTTC.

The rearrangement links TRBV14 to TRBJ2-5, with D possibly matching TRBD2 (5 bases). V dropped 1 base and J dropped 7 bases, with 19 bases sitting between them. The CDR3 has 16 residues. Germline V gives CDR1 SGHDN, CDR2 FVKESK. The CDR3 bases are TGTGCCAGCAGCCAAGGCCGTGGGAGCGGTGGTTGGACCCAGTACTTC. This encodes CASSQGRGSGGWTQYF.